The entry below gives a single TCR beta chain sequence along with its context. Its antigen is not known. This specimen comes from a study of T-cell memory formation after mild COVID-19. Findings and caveats of the study: CD4+ contracting clones were mainly CM and EM; CD8+ ones, EMRA.

Employing constant-segment primers, 5'RACE generated TCR alpha and TCR beta cDNA libraries bearing sample barcodes and UMIs. TCRdb used MiXCR to reprocess the 5' RACE reads, holding one entry per CDR3 protein. Of about 150,000 distinct CDR3 sequences in the sample, roughly 14% were seen once. This clonotype was obtained from an adult woman who had mild COVID-19 (a few samples of this study predate the infection). Cell type and time point are not known. Sample: PBMCs or a T cell subset sorted from them (not recorded which).

The CDR3 coding sequence is TGTGCCAGCAGTGACGTTTGGGGGACTCCCTCTGGGCAGTTCTTC. It yields the protein CASSDVWGTPSGQFF. The rearrangement joins TRBV27 to TRBJ2-1; TRBD2 might be the D (6 bases). Germline CDR1 is MNHEY and CDR2 is SMNVEV (reference sequence). Trimming took off 5 bases at V and 12 bases at J, with 23 bases between the two ends. The CDR3 runs 15 residues.